This TCR beta chain originates from a study of blood T cell repertoires in COVID-19. Looking at the study overall: Both acute and convalescent COVID-19 samples were obtained from the United States, Italy and Spain. Sources were T cells, B-cell-depleted T cells, or PBMCs; the material itself was cDNA or gDNA.

In the original analysis: Reference gene primer amplification gave nucleated cell count estimates. The repertoire was sequenced with immunoSEQ multiplex PCR; TCRdb's copy has only in-frame clones and lacks some. V and J calls and clone size follow that table, whereas D and trimming were derived from the DNA. The sample shows more than 100,000 clones, roughly 84% of them seen only once. Trimming took off 11 bases at V and 5 bases at J, with 13 bases between the two ends. CDR1 is MNHEY and CDR2 is SVGAGI in the germline V gene. The CDR3 is made up of 11 amino acids. This chain joins TRBV6-5 and TRBJ2-7; a possible D gene is TRBD1 (6 bases). Sequenced material: peripheral blood. The sequence was obtained from a man aged 55 to 70 with acute or convalescent COVID-19. CDR3 DNA: TGTGCCGCATCACAGGGCGACGAGCAGTACTTC. Protein product: CAASQGDEQYF.